This T cell receptor beta chain was captured by sequencing in a study of T cell responses to AZD1222 COVID-19 vaccine. Study-wide findings and caveats: It should be noted that donors were predominantly white British and more often female, and clonal diversity was possibly underestimated.

About this clone: No antigen is known for it.

Germline trimming cut 5 bases from V and 6 bases from J; bases unmatched to any gene: 1. The CDR3 totals 13 residues. The data were produced by immunoSEQ multiplex PCR, yet TCRdb's version contains in-frame clones alone and is incomplete. In the table there are more than 85,000 clones, roughly 83% of which are singletons. The origin of this receptor is an adult in good health. Here the sequenced sample was peripheral blood, taken on day 0 of AZD1222 vaccination. This chain connects TRBV12-3 or TRBV12-4 to TRBJ2-1; 10 bases fit TRBD2. The DNA of the CDR3 is TGTGCCAGCAGTAGCGGGGGGGCCAATGAGCAGTTCTTC. It is translated as CASSSGGANEQFF.